Listed below are T cell receptor beta chains from one sample, sequenced in a study of T cells in Graves' hyperthyroidism and ophthalmopathy. Each CDR3 protein is one row after TCRdb ran MiXCR on the multiplex PCR reads. The data contain approximately 300,000 distinct CDR3 sequences, roughly 15% of them singletons. The sample comprised blood. All receptors derive from a man aged 25-45 years with Graves' hyperthyroidism. Both conserved end residues are part of each CDR3. The order of the fields is J gene, V gene, D gene, clone size, CDR3 DNA, CDR3 protein. The D gene is left open where the match is weak. For some rows the clone size is stated as once, few or many, or as a class when expanded; others skip it.

>TRBJ2-2|TRBV6-1|TRBD2|few
TGTGCCAGCAGCCGACCCTCACTAGCGGGAGGGGCCGGGGAGCTGTTTTTT
CASSRPSLAGGAGELFF
>TRBJ2-1|TRBV29-1|NA|NA
TGCAGCGCTTCGGCCGGCGGCAATGAGCAGTTCTTC
CSASAGGNEQFF
>TRBJ2-1|TRBV12-5|NA|many
TGTGCTAGTGGCCCCGGGTCTAGTGCTTTCGATGAGCAGTTCTTC
CASGPGSSAFDEQFF
>TRBJ1-5|TRBV27|NA|NA
TGTGCCAGCAGTTCCCGCAGCCCCCAAAGCAATCAGCCCCAGCATTTT
CASSSRSPQSNQPQHF
>TRBJ1-1|TRBV18|NA|few
TGTGCCAGCTCACCAACCCAGGAGGCCACCACTGAAGCTTTCTTT
CASSPTQEATTEAFF
>TRBJ2-7|TRBV25-1|TRBD2|few
TGTGCCAGCAGTGAATGGGGGGGAGGGAACTACGAGCAGTACTTC
CASSEWGGGNYEQYF
>TRBJ2-3|TRBV2|NA|many
TGTGCCAGCCCCAGAGGCGCCCTCCTCACAGATACGCAGTATTTT
CASPRGALLTDTQYF
>TRBJ2-5|TRBV7-9|NA|NA
TGTGCCAGCAACCCCGGGACAAAAGAGACCCAGTACTTC
CASNPGTKETQYF
>TRBJ1-1|TRBV12-3/TRBV12-4|NA|many
TGTGCCAGCAGTTGGGGGGCTGACACTGAAGCTTTCTTT
CASSWGADTEAFF
>TRBJ2-4|TRBV2|TRBD1|many
TGTGCCAGCAACGGGGACAGACTAGCCAAAAACATTCAGTACTTC
CASNGDRLAKNIQYF
>TRBJ2-5|TRBV7-2|NA|few
TGTGCCAGCAGCCCCAGTCTACAGACCCAGTACTTC
CASSPSLQTQYF
>TRBJ1-1|TRBV10-2|NA|many
TGCGCCAGCATGGGCAGGGCGAACACTGAAGCTTTCTTT
CASMGRANTEAFF
>TRBJ1-5|TRBV10-3|TRBD1|many
TGTGCCATCAGTGAGTCCGGGACAGGGGGCGGTCAGCCCCAGCATTTT
CAISESGTGGGQPQHF
>TRBJ2-4|TRBV6-1|TRBD1|few
TGTGCCAGCGAACAGGGGGGAGCCAAAAACATTCAGTACTTC
CASEQGGAKNIQYF
>TRBJ2-1|TRBV24-1|TRBD1|NA
TGTGCCACCAGTCGGGACAGGGGTTGGGATGAGCAGTTCTTC
CATSRDRGWDEQFF
>TRBJ2-7|TRBV27|TRBD2|many
TGTGCCAGCAAACGTTTTTCCAAACTAGCGGGAGGTTACGAGCAGTACTTC
CASKRFSKLAGGYEQYF
>TRBJ2-7|TRBV4-1|TRBD1|few
TGCGCCAGCAGCCAAGTTGCCTTGAGAGGGGGCCGGTACGAGCAGTACTTC
CASSQVALRGGRYEQYF
>TRBJ2-1|TRBV11-3|NA|NA
TGTGCCAGCAGCTTTGGGGGACCAGCCAATGAGCAGTTCTTC
CASSFGGPANEQFF
>TRBJ1-1|TRBV7-9|NA|NA
TGTGCCTCCATGGGGGGGAGGTTTTTAGGAACTGAAGCTTTCTTT
CASMGGRFLGTEAFF
>TRBJ2-1|TRBV30|TRBD2|many
TGTGCCTGGGCTACCGGACTAGCGGGGTACAATGAGCAGTTCTTC
CAWATGLAGYNEQFF
>TRBJ1-2|TRBV19|TRBD1|few
TGTGCCAGTAGTATTATGACAGGGCCCTCGCCTTACACCTTC
CASSIMTGPSPYTF
>TRBJ1-2|TRBV7-2|NA|NA
TGTGCCAGCAGCGCCGACCCGGTCGGCTATGGCTACACCTTC
CASSADPVGYGYTF
>TRBJ2-3|TRBV9|NA|NA
TGTGCCAGCAGCGTAATGGGAGTTAGCACAGATACGCAGTATTTT
CASSVMGVSTDTQYF
>TRBJ1-2|TRBV6-6|TRBD1|many
TGTGCCAGCAGTTACTCCCCAGGGGGCTCGGACTATGGCTACACCTTC
CASSYSPGGSDYGYTF
>TRBJ2-5|TRBV20-1|NA|once
TGCAGTGCTAGGGAGACGCAGGAAGAGACCCAGTACTTC
CSARETQEETQYF
>TRBJ2-7|TRBV30|NA|many
TGTGCCTGGAGTGTCCAGGGGATTTTAGCCTACGAGCAGTACTTC
CAWSVQGILAYEQYF
>TRBJ1-6|TRBV12-3/TRBV12-4|NA|few
TGTGCCAGCAGTTTTGGGGGATATGTTTCACCCCTCCACTTT
CASSFGGYVSPLHF
>TRBJ1-2|TRBV9|NA|NA
TGTGCCAGCAGCAGTCTCTATGGCTACACCTTC
CASSSLYGYTF
>TRBJ1-2|TRBV5-4|NA|NA
TGTGCCAGCAGCTTGGATCCGGGGAGTTCGTATGGCTACACCTTC
CASSLDPGSSYGYTF
>TRBJ2-7|TRBV3-1|TRBD1|NA
TGTGCCAGCACCGGACAGGGGGTTTTGAACGAGCAGTACTTC
CASTGQGVLNEQYF
>TRBJ2-5|TRBV11-2|NA|NA
TGTGCCAGCAGCTTCAGTTATTTGGCGGGGGCGGAGACCCAGTACTTC
CASSFSYLAGAETQYF
>TRBJ2-3|TRBV18|NA|many
TGTGCCAGCTCACCAGGTATACGGGGGGATACGCAGTATTTT
CASSPGIRGDTQYF
>TRBJ2-3|TRBV27|NA|NA
TGTGCCAGCAGTTCTAATTTGGAGGGCCCAGATACGCAGTATTTT
CASSSNLEGPDTQYF
>TRBJ1-2|TRBV20-1|TRBD1|few
TGCAGTGCAAAGACAGGGGGGGACCACTATGGCTACACCTTC
CSAKTGGDHYGYTF
>TRBJ2-3|TRBV10-1|NA|NA
TGCGCCAGCAGCCAAGGGCCCCTCGAGAGCACAGATACGCAGTATTTT
CASSQGPLESTDTQYF
>TRBJ1-1|TRBV7-2|NA|many
TGTGCCAGCAGCGCGGGTCTAGGGGACACTGAAGCTTTCTTT
CASSAGLGDTEAFF
>TRBJ2-2|TRBV5-1|TRBD1|NA
TGCGCCAGCAGCCCCGGGACAGTGTACACCGGGGAGCTGTTTTTT
CASSPGTVYTGELFF